These 4 T cell receptor beta chains were sequenced from one sample in a study of T cells in women clearing cervical HPV infection. Some clones are missing from TCRdb's copy, which holds only in-frame ones; the method was immunoSEQ multiplex PCR. This sample's table has about 35,000 clones. Sequencing was carried out using blood buffy coat. The source is a woman aged 18 to 75 with a cervical HPV16 infection that either progressed to CIN3+ or cleared (not recorded which).

As concerns this clone: The CDR3 is cut off 3 residues early in the read; its end comes from the germline J gene. The chain recombines TRBV10-3 with TRBJ2-2; 7 nucleotides line up with TRBD1. V dropped 5 bases and J dropped 0; count of bases not matched to a gene: 3. This CDR3 has 15 residues. From germline, CDR1 is ENHRY and CDR2 SYGVKD. The sequenced part of the CDR3 DNA is TGTGCCATCAGTAATGACAGGGCGAACACCGGGGAG. Residues: CAISNDRANTGE. The full CDR3 protein reads CAISNDRANTGELFF.

For this clone: With the read ending 3 residues before the CDR3 end, the germline J gene is used to fill in that end. V is TRBV7-3 and J is TRBJ2-2; D unclear. Germline CDR1 is SGHTA and CDR2 is FQGTGA. Trimming removed 6 bases from V and 0 bases from J, with 8 bases in between. The CDR3 is 14 amino acids. The CDR3 reads CASRSGSNTGELFF. The sequenced part of the CDR3 DNA is TGTGCCAGCAGATCCGGGTCGAACACCGGGGAG.

About this clone itself: An end of the junction does not agree with germline; a read error may underlie this. The read gets to within 3 residues of the CDR3 end, and the germline J gene fills in the rest. Other DNA sequences in the same sample also yield this CDR3. The chain joins TRBV2 to TRBJ1-3; D not certain. The germline V gene has CDR1 SNHLY and CDR2 FYNNEI. CDR3 length equals 15 residues. The CDR3 bases that were read are TGTGCCAGCACGACCCAGACACTCTCTGGAAACACG. As protein: CASTTQTLSGNT. The whole CDR3 sequence is CASTTQTLSGNTIYF.

Points on this clone: The read terminates 3 residues ahead of where the CDR3 ends, so the germline J gene completes it. V gene TRBV5-1 combines with J gene TRBJ2-5; 10 bases are shared with TRBD1. From germline, CDR1 is SGHRS and CDR2 YFSETQ. The CDR3 spans 16 residues. With 0 bases clipped from V and 5 bases from J, the junction kept 7 bases outside the gene matches. The chain's CDR3 is CASSLEGQGWSETQYF. The part of the CDR3 DNA that was read is TGCGCCAGCAGCTTGGAGGGACAGGGGTGGTCGGAGACC.